The clone carrying this T cell receptor (beta chain) has a count of ten or more. The antigen remains unidentified. This sample was taken from a study of glioma-infiltrating T cells. Study-wide points: Tissue-blood divergence was below expectation in non-neoplastic patients, above in gliomas. Only very few CDR3 sequences appeared in both tissue and blood.

The iRepertoire nested amplicon-rescue multiplex PCR amplified TCR alpha and beta CDR3s from RNA. Tissue mRNA or PBMC total RNA, roughly 90-400 ng, went into one-step reverse transcription and amplification. One entry per CDR3 protein, called by TCRdb with MiXCR from the multiplex PCR reads. The repertoire consists of about 130,000 distinct CDR3 sequences, with around 23% occurring once and the leading ten covering 27%. V dropped 11 bases and J dropped 2; count of bases not matched to a gene: 6. Germline loops: CDR1 MNHNS, CDR2 SASEGT. The CDR3 runs 13 residues. The sample comprised glioma tissue, nonneoplastic brain tissue, or PBMCs (not recorded which). The clonotype originates from a human donor with low-grade glioma or glioblastoma, undergoing nonglioma brain surgery, or in good health (not recorded which). This rearrangement joins TRBV6-1 to TRBJ2-3; 8 bases are a match to TRBD1. CDR3 nucleotides: TGTGCCTGCTACAGGGGGACCACAGATACGCAGTATTTT. Residues: CACYRGTTDTQYF.